This TCR beta chain came from a study of radiation and T cells in renal cell carcinoma (dated by TCRdb to about 2020). A note on the overall study: A total of 50 or so samples underwent TCR beta sequencing, made up of approximately 26 tumors and around 27 peripheral blood samples. The final blood draw was performed at 4 weeks after radiation, at the same time as nephrectomy. A total of roughly 3,900,000 unique CDR3 nucleotide sequences, encoding around 2.7 million unique CDR3 amino acid sequences, were found across all 55 or so samples.

The immunoSEQ kit was used, according to the manufacturer's recommendations, to generate TCR beta libraries from genomic DNA. To prepare libraries, a first multiplex PCR with proprietary primers was run, followed by a second PCR that added unique barcodes, and a bead cleanup was done after each round. A kit-provided positive control reaction and a negative control reaction were included in every sample batch. The final libraries underwent checking on an Agilent 4200 TapeStation D1000 ScreenTape, volumetric pooling, and quantification by qPCR. An Illumina NextSeq500 fitted with a MidOutput 150-cycle cartridge performed the sequencing, running 156 Read1 cycles and 15 Index1 cycles with the kit's custom primers. The pooled library was loaded at around 1.1 pM with around 20% PhiX control spiked in. Per the authors' processing: Vendor-processed data were analyzed in R, with a clonotype defined as all T cells sharing the same CDR3 nucleotide sequence. For clone abundance analyses, frequencies were normalized to the 10,000 most abundant clones per sample. Public T cell clones, averaging fewer than five per sample, were removed before analysis. Tumor-enriched and baseline blood-enriched clonotypes were defined by at least a 32-fold difference in abundance between compartments. A beta-binomial differential abundance model was applied to find clonotypes that expanded or contracted between blood time points. Tumor-blood repertoire similarity was measured with the Baroni-Urbani and Buser coefficient, and groups were compared using two-tailed Wilcoxon tests in R. TCRdb holds this immuneACCESS table with in-frame rearrangements only. Some clones are missing; in checked studies, unresolved V genes explain under half, and the rest has no known cause. The V and J calls and clone size come from that table; D and trimming were worked out from the DNA. The sample table lists over 85,000 clones, 85% of them with a count of one. The ten largest clonotypes hold 9.4% of the sample.

As regards this clone: Its cognate antigen has yet to be identified. No base quality information exists; no much larger clone differs at one position.

The CDR3 spans 13 residues, from the cysteine through the phenylalanine. CDR3 DNA only is kept here, 39 bases in frame from base 1. Sequences SQVTM (CDR1) and ANQGSEA (CDR2) are obtained from the germline V gene. Summary of the overall study and its limitations: Because pretreatment tumor biopsies were not available, the study could not determine whether clonotypes were already present within the tumor at baseline. The single-armed trial design could not address effects of radiation dose or scheduling on the TCR repertoire. In blood, the top tumor clonotypes increased from baseline to 2 weeks after radiation and then shrank by 4 weeks, which suggests a temporary expansion of tumor-resident clones. Blood repertoire dynamics were not followed beyond 4 weeks after treatment.

The time point label here, explained by the study, means: blood 4 weeks post-SBRT, at nephrectomy. The treatment or condition label of this sample denotes: 15 Gy SBRT to primary tumor, nephrectomy 4 weeks later. The samples were obtained from a clinical trial, where primary renal cell carcinomas were treated with 15 Gy stereotactic body radiation therapy and then removed by nephrectomy 4 weeks afterward. To follow tumor-enriched clonotypes, serial peripheral blood was collected from radiation-treated patients at baseline and at 2 weeks and 4 weeks after SBRT. All patients had renal cell carcinoma with clear cell pathology. Genomic DNA for TCR sequencing was prepared using the QIAamp DNA Blood Mini Kit (Qiagen). Samples were included in the analyses only if all quality control checks were passed.

The sample here was blood, taken from a patient whose treatment included radiotherapy and nephrectomy. The origin of this receptor is a man over 45 with renal cell carcinoma. Recombination joined TRBV29-1 with TRBJ2-5; 9 nucleotides in the junction match TRBD2. The J call may be mistaken, given a closer DNA end match to TRBJ2-7. The CDR3 is CSVRGGRANEQYF. The DNA sequence is TGCAGCGTCCGCGGCGGGAGGGCCAACGAGCAGTACTTC.